This is a list of T cell receptor beta chains from one sample in a study of sequential checkpoint blockade in melanoma. Sequencing used immunoSEQ multiplex PCR; TCRdb keeps in-frame clones, though not all of them. The table has some 8,100 clones, 28% seen once; the top ten hold 5% to 6.5%. This specimen was tumor tissue (inferred from file names), taken from a patient given nivolumab and ipilimumab in sequence. The source of these receptors is a human donor with melanoma. CDR3s include the opening cysteine and the closing phenylalanine or tryptophan. Each record gives: J gene, D gene, clone size, V gene, CDR3 DNA, CDR3 protein. The D gene is left open where the match is weak. Not every row has a clone size; where given, it reads once, few, many or a size class.

>TRBJ2-2|NA|NA|TRBV14
TGTGCCAGCAGCCAGACCCCCAGGGAGCTGTTTTTT
CASSQTPRELFF
>TRBJ1-1|NA|medium-sized|TRBV11-3
TGTGCCAGCAGCTTAGGTCGGGGGAACACTGAAGCTTTCTTT
CASSLGRGNTEAFF
>TRBJ1-5|NA|few|TRBV6-8
TGTGCCAGCGCCAGCAGTTACAATCAGCCCCAGCATTTT
CASASSYNQPQHF
>TRBJ2-2|NA|NA|TRBV4-1
TGCGCCAGTCAGACAGATACGAACACCGGGGAGCTGTTTTTT
CASQTDTNTGELFF
>TRBJ2-4|TRBD1|NA|TRBV2
TGTGCCAGCAGTGAAGGACAGGGAAGCATTCAGTACTTC
CASSEGQGSIQYF
>TRBJ2-1|TRBD1|few|TRBV9
TGTGCCAGCAACCCGACAGGGACCGATATTGATGAGCAGTTCTTC
CASNPTGTDIDEQFF
>TRBJ1-3|NA|NA|TRBV30
TGTGCCTGGACTAATCCGGGGCCCTCGGGCTATGGAAACACCATATATTTT
CAWTNPGPSGYGNTIYF
>TRBJ2-2|NA|NA|TRBV19
TGTGCCAGTGAGAAGGCTGCGGGCACCGGGGAGCTGTTTTTT
CASEKAAGTGELFF
>TRBJ2-7|NA|many|TRBV11-3
TGTGCCAGCAGCTTAGGGCGGGTTGCGTACGAGCAGTACTTC
CASSLGRVAYEQYF
>TRBJ2-7|NA|medium-sized|TRBV6-8
TGTGCCAGCAGGGAAAGGACGGGAAACTACGAGCAGTACTTC
CASRERTGNYEQYF